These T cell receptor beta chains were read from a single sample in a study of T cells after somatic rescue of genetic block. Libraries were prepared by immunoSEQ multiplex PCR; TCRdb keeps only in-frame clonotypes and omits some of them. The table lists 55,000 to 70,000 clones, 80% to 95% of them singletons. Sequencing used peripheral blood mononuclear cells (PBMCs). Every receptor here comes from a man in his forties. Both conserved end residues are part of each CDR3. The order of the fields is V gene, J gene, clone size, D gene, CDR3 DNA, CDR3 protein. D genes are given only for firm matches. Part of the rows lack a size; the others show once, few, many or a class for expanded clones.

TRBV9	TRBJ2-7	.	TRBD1	TGTGCCAGCAGCGTAGATGACAGGGCCTACGAGCAGTACTTC	CASSVDDRAYEQYF
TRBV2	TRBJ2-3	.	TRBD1	TGTGCCAGCAGTGAGGGACAGGGTCGTGGTTCTACGCAGTATTTT	CASSEGQGRGSTQYF
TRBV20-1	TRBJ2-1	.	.	TGCAGTGCTAGAGGGCTGAATGAGCAGTTCTTC	CSARGLNEQFF
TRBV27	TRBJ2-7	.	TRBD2	TGTGCCAGCAGTAAGGAACTAGCGGGAGTTGTTCACGAGCAGTACTTC	CASSKELAGVVHEQYF
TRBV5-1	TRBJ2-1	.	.	TGCGCCAGCAGCATCCAATCCAGCAATGAGCAGTTCTTC	CASSIQSSNEQFF
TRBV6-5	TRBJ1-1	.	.	TGTGCCAGCAGTCGTGGACTGGGCACTGAAGCTTTCTTT	CASSRGLGTEAFF
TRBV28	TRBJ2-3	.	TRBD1	TGTGCCAGCAGTTCACAGGGGGCCGCAGATACGCAGTATTTT	CASSSQGAADTQYF
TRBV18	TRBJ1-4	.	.	TGTGCCAGCTCACGCGGACAGCCTACTTCGACTATTAATGAAAAACTGTTTTTT	CASSRGQPTSTINEKLFF
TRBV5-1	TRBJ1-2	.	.	TGCGCCAGCAGCTTGGCCTCAGTCGACGGAGGCTACACCTTC	CASSLASVDGGYTF
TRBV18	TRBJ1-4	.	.	TGTGCCAGCTCACCGGGACTCACGAAGGAAAAACTGTTTTTT	CASSPGLTKEKLFF
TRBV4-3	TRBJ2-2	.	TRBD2	TGCGCCAGCAGCCAAGATGCCCTAGCGGCCGGGGAGCTGTTTTTT	CASSQDALAAGELFF
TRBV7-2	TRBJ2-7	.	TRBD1	TGTGCCAGCAGCTTAGCGAGGGACAGGGCCCACGAGCAGTACTTC	CASSLARDRAHEQYF
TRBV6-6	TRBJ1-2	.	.	TGTGCCAGCAGTTCTCCGGGGGGCTACACCTTC	CASSSPGGYTF
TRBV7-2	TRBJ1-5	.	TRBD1	TGTGCCAGCAGCGCAAATACAGGGGGAGTCCAGCCCCAGCATTTT	CASSANTGGVQPQHF
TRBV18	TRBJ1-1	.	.	TGTGCCAGCTCACCGCGACTCGTCACTGAAGCTTTCTTT	CASSPRLVTEAFF
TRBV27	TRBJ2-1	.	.	TGTGCCAGCAGCACGAGCAGAAACAATGAGCAGTTCTTC	CASSTSRNNEQFF
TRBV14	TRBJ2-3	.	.	TGTGCCAGCAGCCAAGGTCCGGGAGCCCCCCTTGGGTATTTT	CASSQGPGAPLGYF
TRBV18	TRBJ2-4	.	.	TGTGCCAGCTCGCTGGGCGGACACCAAAACATTCAGTACTTC	CASSLGGHQNIQYF
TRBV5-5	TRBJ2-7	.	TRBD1	TGTGCCAGCAGCTTGGGCCCGGGACAGACCTACGAGCAGTACTTC	CASSLGPGQTYEQYF
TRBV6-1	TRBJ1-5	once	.	TGTGCCAGCAAAGACAGTCCCCGCAATCAGCCCCAGCATTTT	CASKDSPRNQPQHF
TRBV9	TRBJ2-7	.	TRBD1	TGTGCCAGCAGCGTAGGGTCGGACAGGGCCTCCGAGCAGTACTTC	CASSVGSDRASEQYF
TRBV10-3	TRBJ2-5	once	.	TGTGCCATCAGCGATCAAGAGACCCAGTACTTC	CAISDQETQYF
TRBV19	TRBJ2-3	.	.	TGTGCCAGTAGTAACAGGGGCACAGATACGCAGTATTTT	CASSNRGTDTQYF
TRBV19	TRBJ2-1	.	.	TGTGCCAGTAGTCGATGGAATGAGCAGTTCTTC	CASSRWNEQFF
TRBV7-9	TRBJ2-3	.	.	TGTGCCAGCAGCTTAGGTAAGGGCCCAGATACGCAGTATTTT	CASSLGKGPDTQYF
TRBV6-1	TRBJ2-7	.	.	TGTGCCAGCAGTGAAGAGGCAGCCAGTTACTACGAGCAGTACTTC	CASSEEAASYYEQYF
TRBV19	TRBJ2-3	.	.	TGTGCCACTACCGACAGGTCTAGCACAGATACGCAGTATTTT	CATTDRSSTDTQYF
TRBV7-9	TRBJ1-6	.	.	TGTGCCAGCAGCCCCTGGCAGGCCTCCTATAATTCACCCCTCCACTTT	CASSPWQASYNSPLHF
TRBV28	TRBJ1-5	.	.	TGTGCCAGCAGCCCGTCAGGGGCTCGCAATCAGCCCCAGCATTTT	CASSPSGARNQPQHF
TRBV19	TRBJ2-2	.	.	TGTGCCAGTAGTATAGGAAGGGACTGGGACACCGGGGAGCTGTTTTTT	CASSIGRDWDTGELFF
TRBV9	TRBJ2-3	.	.	TGTGCCAGCAGCGCCTCGGGGGCTAGCGTCACAGATACGCAGTATTTT	CASSASGASVTDTQYF
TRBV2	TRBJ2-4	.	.	TGTGCCAGCAGTGAACCCAACAGGGGACTAGCCAAAAACATTCAGTACTTC	CASSEPNRGLAKNIQYF
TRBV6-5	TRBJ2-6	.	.	TGTGCCAGCAGTTACGGCTTCTCTGGGGCCAACGTCCTGACTTTC	CASSYGFSGANVLTF
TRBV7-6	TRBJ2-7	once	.	TGTGCCAGCAGCCCCGGGGGCCGGGTTGGCGAGCAGTACTTC	CASSPGGRVGEQYF
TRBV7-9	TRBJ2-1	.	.	TGTGCCAGCAGCTCGGGGTGGGCCTATGGGCAGTTCTTC	CASSSGWAYGQFF
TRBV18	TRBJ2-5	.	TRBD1	TGTGCCAGCTCACCATCCGACAGGGAGGAGACCCAGTACTTC	CASSPSDREETQYF
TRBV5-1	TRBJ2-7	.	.	TGCGCCAGCAGCTTGGGGGGGGGCTTGGGGGAGCAGTACTTC	CASSLGGGLGEQYF
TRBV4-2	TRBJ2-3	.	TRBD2	TGTGCCAGCAGCCAAGGCGGGAGGGCCTTGACAGATACGCAGTATTTT	CASSQGGRALTDTQYF
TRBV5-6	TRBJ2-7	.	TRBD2	TGTGCCAGCAGCTTGGGGACTAGCGGGGGTTACGAGCAGTACTTC	CASSLGTSGGYEQYF
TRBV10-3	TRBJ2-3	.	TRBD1	TGTGCCATCGGGGACAGGGAGGATACGCAGTATTTT	CAIGDREDTQYF